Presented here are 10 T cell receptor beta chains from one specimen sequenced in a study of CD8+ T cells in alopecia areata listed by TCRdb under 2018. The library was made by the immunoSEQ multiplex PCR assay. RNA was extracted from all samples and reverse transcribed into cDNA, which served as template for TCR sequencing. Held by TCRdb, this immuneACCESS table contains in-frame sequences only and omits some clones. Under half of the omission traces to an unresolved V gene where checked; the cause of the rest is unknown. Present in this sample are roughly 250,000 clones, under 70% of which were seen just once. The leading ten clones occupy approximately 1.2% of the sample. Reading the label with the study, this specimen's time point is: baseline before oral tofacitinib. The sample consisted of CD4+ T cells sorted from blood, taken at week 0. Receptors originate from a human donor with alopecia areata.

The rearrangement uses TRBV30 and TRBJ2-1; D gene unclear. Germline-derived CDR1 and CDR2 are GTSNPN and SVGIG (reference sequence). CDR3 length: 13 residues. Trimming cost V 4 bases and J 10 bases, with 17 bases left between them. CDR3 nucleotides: TGTGCCTGGACCCTGTTCACTACCAGAGAGCAGTTCTTC. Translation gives CAWTLFTTREQFF.

The chain's CDR3 is CAWRVVGQETQYF. CDR3 coding DNA: TGTGCCTGGAGAGTAGTGGGGCAAGAGACCCAGTACTTC. This chain uses TRBV30 with TRBJ2-5; D gene uncertain. V shed 3 bases and J shed 2 bases, with 10 bases lying between them. Germline V lookup: CDR1 GTSNPN, CDR2 SVGIG (reference sequence). The CDR3 has 13 residues.

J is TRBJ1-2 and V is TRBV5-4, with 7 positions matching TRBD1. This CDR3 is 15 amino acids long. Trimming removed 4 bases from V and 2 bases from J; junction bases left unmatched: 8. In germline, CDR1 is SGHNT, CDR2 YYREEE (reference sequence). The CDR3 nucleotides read TGTGCCAGCAGCGGAATACAGGGGTTGAACTATGGCTACACCTTC. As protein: CASSGIQGLNYGYTF.

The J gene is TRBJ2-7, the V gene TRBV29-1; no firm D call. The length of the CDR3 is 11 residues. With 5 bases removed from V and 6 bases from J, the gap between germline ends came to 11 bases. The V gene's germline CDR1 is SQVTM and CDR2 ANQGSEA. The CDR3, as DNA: TGCAGCGTTCTACTGTTCGGCGAGCAGTACTTC. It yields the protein CSVLLFGEQYF.

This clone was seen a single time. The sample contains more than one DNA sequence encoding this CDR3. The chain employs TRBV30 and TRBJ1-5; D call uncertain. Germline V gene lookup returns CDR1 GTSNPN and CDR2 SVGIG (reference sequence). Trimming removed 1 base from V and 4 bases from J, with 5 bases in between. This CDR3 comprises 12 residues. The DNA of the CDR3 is TGTGCCTGGAGTGGGGGAAATCAGCCCCAGCATTTT. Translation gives CAWSGGNQPQHF.

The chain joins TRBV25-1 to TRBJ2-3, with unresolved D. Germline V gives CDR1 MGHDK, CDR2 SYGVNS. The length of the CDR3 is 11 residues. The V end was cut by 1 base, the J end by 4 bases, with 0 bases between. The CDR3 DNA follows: TGTGCCAGCAGTGAATCAGATACGCAGTATTTT. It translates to CASSESDTQYF. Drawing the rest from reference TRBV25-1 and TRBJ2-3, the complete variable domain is EADIYQTPRYLVIGTGKKITLECSQTMGHDKMYWYQQDPGMELHLIHYSYGVNSTEKGDLSSESTVSRIRTEHFPLTLESARPSHTSQYLCASSESDTQYFGPGTRLTVL.

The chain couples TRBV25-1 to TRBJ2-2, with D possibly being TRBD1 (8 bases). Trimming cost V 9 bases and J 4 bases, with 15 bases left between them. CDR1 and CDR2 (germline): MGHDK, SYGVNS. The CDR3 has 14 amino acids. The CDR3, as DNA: TGTGCCAGTAAACAGGGGGGGTTCACCGGGGAGCTGTTTTTT. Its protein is CASKQGGFTGELFF.

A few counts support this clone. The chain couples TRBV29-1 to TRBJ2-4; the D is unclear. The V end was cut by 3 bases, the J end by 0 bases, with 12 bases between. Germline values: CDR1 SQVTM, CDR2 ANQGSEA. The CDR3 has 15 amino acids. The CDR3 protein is CSVEWQDVAKNIQYF. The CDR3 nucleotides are TGCAGCGTTGAGTGGCAGGACGTAGCCAAAAACATTCAGTACTTC.

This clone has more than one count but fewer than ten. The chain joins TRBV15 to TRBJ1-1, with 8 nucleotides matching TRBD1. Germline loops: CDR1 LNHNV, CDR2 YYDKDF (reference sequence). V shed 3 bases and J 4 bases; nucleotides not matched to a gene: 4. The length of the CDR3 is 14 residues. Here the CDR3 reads CATSRDREATEAFF. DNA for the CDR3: TGTGCCACCAGCAGGGACAGGGAGGCCACTGAAGCTTTCTTT. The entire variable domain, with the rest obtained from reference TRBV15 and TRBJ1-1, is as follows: DAMVIQNPRYQVTQFGKPVTLSCSQTLNHNVMYWYQQKSSQAPKLLFHYYDKDFNNEADTPDNFQSRRPNTSFCFLDIRSPGLGDTAMYLCATSRDREATEAFFGQGTRLTVV.

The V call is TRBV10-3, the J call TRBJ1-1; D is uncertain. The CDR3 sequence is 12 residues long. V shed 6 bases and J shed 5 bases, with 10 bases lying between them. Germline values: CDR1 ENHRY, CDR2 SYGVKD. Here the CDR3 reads CAISAGGTEAFF. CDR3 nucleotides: TGTGCCATCAGCGCGGGTGGGACTGAAGCTTTCTTT.